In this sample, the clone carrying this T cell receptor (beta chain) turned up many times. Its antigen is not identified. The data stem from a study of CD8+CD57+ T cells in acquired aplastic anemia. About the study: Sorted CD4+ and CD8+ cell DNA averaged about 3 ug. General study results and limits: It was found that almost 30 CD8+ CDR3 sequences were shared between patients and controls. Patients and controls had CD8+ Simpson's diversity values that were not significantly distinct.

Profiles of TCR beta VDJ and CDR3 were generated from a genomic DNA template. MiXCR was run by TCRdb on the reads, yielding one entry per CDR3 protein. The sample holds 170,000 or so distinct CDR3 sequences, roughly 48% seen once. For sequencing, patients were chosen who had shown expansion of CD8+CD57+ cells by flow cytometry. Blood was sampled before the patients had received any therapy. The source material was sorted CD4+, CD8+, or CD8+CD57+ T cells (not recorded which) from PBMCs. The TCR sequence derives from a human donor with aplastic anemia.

The CDR3 DNA reads TGCGCCAGCAGCCAAGATCGACAGGTTTTCTACGAGCAGTACTTC. Translation gives CASSQDRQVFYEQYF. V and J are TRBV4-3 and TRBJ2-7; D is possibly TRBD1 (6 bases). CDR1 and CDR2 (germline): LGHNA, YSLEER. The ends were cut back, 0 bases at V and 3 bases at J, with 12 bases in the middle. This CDR3 is 15 amino acids long.